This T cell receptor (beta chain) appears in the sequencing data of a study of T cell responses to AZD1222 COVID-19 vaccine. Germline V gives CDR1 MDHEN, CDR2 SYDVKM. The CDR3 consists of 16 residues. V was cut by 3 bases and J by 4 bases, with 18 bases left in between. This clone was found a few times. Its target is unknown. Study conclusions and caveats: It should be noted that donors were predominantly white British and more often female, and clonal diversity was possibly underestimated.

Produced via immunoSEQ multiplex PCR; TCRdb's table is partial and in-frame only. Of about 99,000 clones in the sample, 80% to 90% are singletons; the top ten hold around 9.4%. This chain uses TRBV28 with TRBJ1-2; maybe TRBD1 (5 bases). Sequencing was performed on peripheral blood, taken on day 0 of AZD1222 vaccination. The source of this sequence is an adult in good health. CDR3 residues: CASSLSAGGGSYGYTF. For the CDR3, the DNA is TGTGCCAGCAGTTTGTCGGCGGGGGGGGGAAGCTATGGCTACACCTTC.